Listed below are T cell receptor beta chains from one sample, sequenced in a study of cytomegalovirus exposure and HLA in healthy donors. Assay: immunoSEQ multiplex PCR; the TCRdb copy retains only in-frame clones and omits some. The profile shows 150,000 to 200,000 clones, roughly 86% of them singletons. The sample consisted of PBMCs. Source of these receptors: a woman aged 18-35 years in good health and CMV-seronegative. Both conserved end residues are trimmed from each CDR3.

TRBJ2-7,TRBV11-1,ASSWDSSYEQY
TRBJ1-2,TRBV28,ASSSNYGYT
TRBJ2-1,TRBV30,AWSDKRGGRNEQF
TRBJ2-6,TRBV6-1,ASSELGSRGAGANVLT
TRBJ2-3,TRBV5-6,ASSLEQGMTDTQY
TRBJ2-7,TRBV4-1,ASSTHGTSTYEQY
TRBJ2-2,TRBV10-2,ASAGGRGNTGELF
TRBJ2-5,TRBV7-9,ASSRTSQETQY
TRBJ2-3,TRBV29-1,SVEWGTGTDTQY
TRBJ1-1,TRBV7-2,ASSLQGQNTEAF
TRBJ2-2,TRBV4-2,ASSQDRYGVRTGELF
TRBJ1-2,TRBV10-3,AISEPGGGPYYGYT
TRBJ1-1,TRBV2,ASSLGGGRTNTEAF
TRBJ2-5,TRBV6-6,ASTQPGETQY
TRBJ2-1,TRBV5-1,ASSFFAASGYNEQF
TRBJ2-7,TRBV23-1,ASSQSIRAGEQY
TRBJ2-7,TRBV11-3,ASSSLDRRLSYEQY
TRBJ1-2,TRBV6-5,ASSYSEGLGGYT
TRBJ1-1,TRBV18,ASSPSEGTEAF
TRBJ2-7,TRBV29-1,SSFSRGKQY
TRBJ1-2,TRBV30,AWNRGDEGEYGYT
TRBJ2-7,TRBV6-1,ASSWSRDSYEQY
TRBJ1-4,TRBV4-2,ASSQEGGRTNEKLF
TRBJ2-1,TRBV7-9,ASSRGTSDYNEQF